Sequencing of this T cell receptor beta chain was carried out in a study of cytomegalovirus exposure and HLA in healthy donors. Study conclusions and caveats: Association of a missense DCLRE1C variant with TCR beta V- and J-gene trimming was reported in a later analysis. When a later analysis was performed, an Asian-associated ancestry cluster reportedly had fewer N-insertions than the approximately 700-donor mean. Reportedly, HLA-A and HLA-B alleles of most subjects were accurately predicted from TCR beta. Fewer than 200 TCR beta chains were listed as cytomegalovirus-associated.

CDR3 size: 16 residues. The V end was cut by 3 bases, the J end by 0 bases, with 12 bases between. Germline loops: CDR1 MGHRA, CDR2 YSYEKL. The PCR contained 60 Vbeta and 13 Jbeta primers. This table comes from immunoSEQ multiplex PCR, and its TCRdb copy is limited to in-frame clones, with some not included. Here the sample spans 200,000 or so clones, more than 85% being singletons. This clone occurred once. Its target is not known. The sequence was collected from a girl under three years old in good health and CMV-seronegative. The V call is TRBV4-1, the J call TRBJ1-3; D is undetermined. Sequenced input: PBMCs. CDR3 amino acids: CASSQFRGGSGNTIYF. The CDR3 DNA is TGCGCCAGCAGCCAGTTCCGGGGAGGCTCTGGAAACACCATATATTTT.